Following are 29 T cell receptor beta chains from one sample sequenced in a study of neurological immune-mediated disorders. TCRdb reprocessed the 5' RACE reads via MiXCR and lists one record per CDR3 protein. The data contain about 120,000 distinct CDR3 sequences, roughly 3.2% of them singletons. The sequenced material came from PBMCs. The receptors shown here come from a woman younger than 45 with multiple sclerosis.

This clonotype was observed at least ten times. The genes are TRBV5-1 and TRBJ2-2; 9 nucleotides line up with TRBD1. After removal of 4 bases from V and 1 base from J, the junction contained 5 bases not matched to a gene. From germline, CDR1 is SGHRS and CDR2 YFSETQ. The CDR3 loop spans 16 amino acids. The CDR3 region is CASSGRDRENTGELFF. DNA of the CDR3: TGCGCCAGCAGCGGCCGGGACAGGGAGAACACCGGGGAGCTGTTTTTT.

The sample holds many counts of this clonotype. The chain has TRBV24-1 and TRBJ2-1, with a possible D match to TRBD2 (6 bases). The length of the CDR3 is 17 residues. Deletions cut 2 bases from V and 0 bases from J, with 13 bases between. Germline V gene sequence: CDR1 KGHDR, CDR2 SFDVKD. DNA of the CDR3: TGTGCCACCAGTGATTCGAGTAGCGGCCTCTCCTACAATGAGCAGTTCTTC. Translation gives CATSDSSSGLSYNEQFF.

This clonotype has a count of ten or more. The chain employs TRBV15 and TRBJ2-3, with D possibly matching TRBD1 (6 bases). Trimming took 5 bases from V and 3 from J, leaving 18 bases between them. CDR1 and CDR2 (germline): LNHNV, YYDKDF (reference sequence). The CDR3 is 16 residues long. CDR3 DNA: TGTGCCACCAGCGGTAGAGGGGGAGCCGGGACAGATACGCAGTATTTT. Translation: CATSGRGGAGTDTQYF. The whole variable domain, remainder taken from reference TRBV15 and TRBJ2-3, is DAMVIQNPRYQVTQFGKPVTLSCSQTLNHNVMYWYQQKSSQAPKLLFHYYDKDFNNEADTPDNFQSRRPNTSFCFLDIRSPGLGDTAMYLCATSGRGGAGTDTQYFGPGTRLTVL.

This clonotype was detected many times. The chain uses TRBV9 and TRBJ2-3, with unresolved D. Germline loops: CDR1 SGDLS, CDR2 YYNGEE. This CDR3 contains 15 residues. The V end was cut by 0 bases, the J end by 2 bases, with 10 bases between. The chain's CDR3 is CASSVGGGYTDTQYF. In nucleotides, the CDR3 is TGTGCCAGCAGCGTAGGGGGTGGATACACAGATACGCAGTATTTT.

This clonotype has at least ten counts. The chain recombines TRBV20-1 with TRBJ2-1, with TRBD2 identical over 7 bases. Trimming removed 5 bases from V and 5 bases from J; junction bases left unmatched: 15. CDR3 size: 16 residues. The germline gives CDR1 DFQATT, CDR2 SNEGSKA (reference sequence). The CDR3 spells CSAYPSGRTRHNEQFF. The DNA for the CDR3 is TGCAGTGCTTACCCCTCGGGTCGGACTAGGCACAATGAGCAGTTCTTC.

The sample holds a few counts of this clonotype. A much larger clone differs from this one at a single base, so this may be a read error. Since no conserved phenylalanine or tryptophan closes the CDR3, a read error is the likely cause. The chain links TRBV5-4 to TRBJ2-3; D might be TRBD2 (6 bases). The germline V gene encodes CDR1 SGHNT and CDR2 YYREEE (reference sequence). V lost 3 bases to trimming and J lost 0 bases, with 11 bases between them. The length of the CDR3 is 15 residues. In DNA, the CDR3 is TGTGCCAGCAGCTCCTACGGGACTAGCACAGATACGCAGTATATT. Protein product: CASSSYGTSTDTQYI.

The table lists this clonotype with many counts. This chain joins TRBV5-1 and TRBJ2-7; D might be TRBD2 (6 bases). Trimming took 2 bases from V and 5 from J, leaving 20 bases between them. The CDR3 covers 16 residues. Germline CDR1 and CDR2: SGHRS and YFSETQ. Here the CDR3 reads CASSLIDGTSPHEQYF. In DNA, the CDR3 is TGCGCCAGCAGCTTAATAGATGGGACTTCGCCCCACGAGCAGTACTTC.

The table lists this clonotype with many counts. The chain has TRBV27 and TRBJ1-6; unclear D gene. V was cut by 8 bases and J by 6 bases, with 14 bases left in between. The germline gives CDR1 MNHEY, CDR2 SMNVEV (reference sequence). The CDR3 sequence is 14 residues long. The CDR3 here is CASGSFTRNSPLHF. In DNA form, the CDR3 reads TGTGCCAGCGGATCGTTTACCCGTAATTCACCCCTCCACTTT.

This clonotype was counted many times. The rearrangement uses TRBV7-2 and TRBJ1-1, with unresolved D. The CDR3 is 12 amino acids. Germline V gene lookup returns CDR1 SGHTA and CDR2 FQGNSA. V lost 1 base and J lost 7, with 7 bases in between. CDR3 sequence (DNA): TGTGCCAGCAGCTTAGATGGGCTTGAAGCTTTCTTT. This encodes CASSLDGLEAFF.

Turning to this clonotype: Just one base apart from a much larger clone, this may be a read error. The DNA of the CDR3 is TGTGCCAGCAGCTTAATGGGGGCCGGGAGGGTCCACTACAATGAGCAGTTCTTC. Protein: CASSLMGAGRVHYNEQFF. The chain is built from TRBV11-2 and TRBJ2-1; 8 nucleotides align to TRBD2. J lost 3 bases, V lost 2 bases, and 12 bases had no gene match. CDR1 is SGHAT and CDR2 is FQNNGV in the germline V gene. The CDR3 extends over 18 amino acids. The complete variable domain, with remaining parts taken from reference TRBV11-2 and TRBJ2-1, reads EAGVAQSPRYKIIEKRQSVAFWCNPISGHATLYWYQQILGQGPKLLIQFQNNGVVDDSQLPKDRFSAERLKGVDSTLKIQPAKLEDSAVYLCASSLMGAGRVHYNEQFFGPGTRLTVL.

The table lists this clonotype with many counts. The CDR3, as DNA: TGCGCCAGCAGCCCCCTGGGGACATCCTCCTCTGGAAACACCATATATTTT. It specifies CASSPLGTSSSGNTIYF. The V and J genes are TRBV5-1 and TRBJ1-3; D is perhaps TRBD1 (6 bases). V was cut by 4 bases and J by 0 bases, with 17 bases left in between. CDR3 size: 17 residues. From germline, CDR1 is SGHRS and CDR2 YFSETQ.

This clonotype was picked up many times. The genes are TRBV5-1 and TRBJ1-1; no reliable D call. CDR3 size: 14 residues. Between the trimmed V and J ends, which lost 0 bases and 1 base, there was a span of 7 bases. CDR1 and CDR2 from the germline V gene are SGHRS and YFSETQ. CDR3 sequence (DNA): TGCGCCAGCAGCTTGGGGGGTGAGAACACTGAAGCTTTCTTT. This sequence encodes CASSLGGENTEAFF. The full variable domain, in which reference TRBV5-1 and TRBJ1-1 provide the parts outside the CDR3, is KAGVTQTPRYLIKTRGQQVTLSCSPISGHRSVSWYQQTPGQGLQFLFEYFSETQRNKGNFPGRFSGRQFSNSRSEMNVSTLELGDSALYLCASSLGGENTEAFFGQGTRLTVV.

This clonotype occurred many times. The chain recombines TRBV29-1 with TRBJ2-1, with D perhaps TRBD2 (6 bases). The V gene lost 4 bases and the J gene lost 8 bases, with 15 bases spanning the gap. This CDR3 region has 13 residues. Germline lookup yields CDR1 SQVTM and CDR2 ANQGSEA. The CDR3: CSVVWGGRYEQFF. The CDR3 DNA is TGCAGCGTTGTGTGGGGAGGCCGGTATGAGCAGTTCTTC.

This clonotype occurred many times. V is TRBV6-2 or TRBV6-3 and J is TRBJ2-1; TRBD2 agrees at 11 bases. Germline CDR1 and CDR2: MNHEY and SVGEGT. The J segment lost 10 bases and the V segment lost 2 bases, leaving 13 bases of the junction unmatched. The CDR3 spans 17 residues. CDR3 coding DNA: TGTGCCAGCAGTTACCCCATTAGCGGGGGGGCCTTGGAGGAGCAGTTCTTC. This encodes CASSYPISGGALEEQFF.

Ten or more counts support this clonotype. The gene calls are TRBV7-2 and TRBJ2-5; the D is unclear. The CDR3 has 13 amino acids. Trimming removed 1 base from V and 5 bases from J, with 8 bases in between. Germline values: CDR1 SGHTA, CDR2 FQGNSA. CDR3 sequence reads: CASSLGFAETQYF. In DNA, the CDR3 is TGTGCCAGCAGCTTAGGTTTTGCCGAGACCCAGTACTTC.

At least ten counts were recorded for this clonotype. The rearrangement joins TRBV6-4 to TRBJ2-5; 7 bases match TRBD1. The germline gives CDR1 MRHNA, CDR2 SNTAGT. V trimming: 6 bases; J trimming: 1 base; junction bases outside the gene matches: 2. This CDR3 has 13 amino acids. The CDR3 protein is CASSRDSQETQYF. The CDR3 DNA is TGTGCCAGCAGCAGGGACAGCCAAGAGACCCAGTACTTC.

In its sample, this clonotype was seen many times. This chain joins TRBV7-2 and TRBJ1-3; 8 bases align to TRBD1. The V and J ends lost 0 bases and 0 bases, in that order; junction bases with no gene match: 7. Germline assignment: CDR1 SGHTA and CDR2 FQGNSA. The CDR3 is 18 residues long. The CDR3 DNA follows: TGTGCCAGCAGCTTAGCGTTGAGACAGGGGACCTCTGGAAACACCATATATTTT. The encoded protein is CASSLALRQGTSGNTIYF. Looking up the rest from reference TRBV7-2 and TRBJ1-3 gives the full variable domain: GAGVSQSPSNKVTEKGKDVELRCDPISGHTALYWYRQSLGQGLEFLIYFQGNSAPDKSGLPSDRFSAERTGGSVSTLTIQRTQQEDSAVYLCASSLALRQGTSGNTIYFGEGSWLTVV.

In this sample, this clonotype turned up many times. The chain links TRBV6-1 to TRBJ2-3, with no clear D. Trimming removed 3 bases from V and 1 base from J, with 14 bases in between. CDR3 length: 16 residues. The germline V gene encodes CDR1 MNHNS and CDR2 SASEGT. The CDR3 loop is CASSDSRFWGTDTQYF. The CDR3 nucleotides read TGTGCCAGCAGTGATTCCAGGTTCTGGGGCACAGATACGCAGTATTTT.

This clonotype was seen many times. V and J are TRBV20-1 and TRBJ1-2; 7 bases line up with TRBD1. The germline CDR1 and CDR2 sequences are DFQATT and SNEGSKA (reference sequence). The CDR3 loop spans 12 amino acids. V gave up 0 bases and J gave up 8 bases; unmatched junction bases: 3. The CDR3 protein is CSARDDRDGYTF. The CDR3 DNA follows: TGCAGTGCTAGAGACGACAGGGACGGCTACACCTTC.

This clonotype was counted at least ten times. The J gene is TRBJ1-5, the V gene TRBV12-3 or TRBV12-4, with D maybe TRBD1 (5 bases). This CDR3 spans 15 amino acids. V was trimmed by 4 bases and J by 3 bases, leaving 13 bases between them. The CDR3 DNA reads as TGTGCCAGCAGTTCCGTAGGGGAATTCAATCAGCCCCAGCATTTT. It yields the protein CASSSVGEFNQPQHF.

This clonotype was recorded many times. V is TRBV9 and J is TRBJ1-2, with 8 bases that match TRBD1. The V and J ends lost 2 bases and 0 bases, in that order; junction bases with no gene match: 3. This CDR3 has 15 amino acids. The germline CDR1 and CDR2 sequences are SGDLS and YYNGEE. CDR3 protein: CASSVTGGANYGYTF. The DNA for the CDR3 is TGTGCCAGCAGCGTCACAGGGGGAGCTAACTATGGCTACACCTTC.

Concerning this clonotype: A much larger clone differs from this one at a single base, so this may be a read error. This sequence joins TRBV18 and TRBJ1-2; D remains unclear. Germline V gives CDR1 KGHSH, CDR2 LQKENI. The ends were cut back, 4 bases at V and 4 bases at J, with 10 bases in the middle. The length of the CDR3 is 13 residues. The CDR3 DNA reads TGTGCCAGCTCACTCAAGACTTCCTATGGCTACACCTTC. It specifies CASSLKTSYGYTF.

This clonotype was counted ten times or more. V gene TRBV13 combines with J gene TRBJ1-6, with 7 bases aligning to TRBD1. The CDR3 is made up of 16 amino acids. The V segment lost 0 bases and the J segment 8 bases; nucleotides outside the gene matches: 7. The germline CDR1 and CDR2 sequences are PRHDT and FYEKMQ (reference sequence). The CDR3 sequence: CASSLGLGQIDSPLHF. CDR3 DNA: TGTGCCAGCAGCTTAGGCTTGGGACAGATAGATTCACCCCTCCACTTT. Supplemented by reference TRBV13 and TRBJ1-6, the full variable domain reads AAGVIQSPRHLIKEKRETATLKCYPIPRHDTVYWYQQGPGQDPQFLISFYEKMQSDKGSIPDRFSAQQFSDYHSELNMSSLELGDSALYFCASSLGLGQIDSPLHFGNGTRLTVT.

This clonotype was detected ten times or more. This chain connects TRBV9 to TRBJ2-5, with TRBD2 matching over 10 bases. Germline lookup yields CDR1 SGDLS and CDR2 YYNGEE. V dropped 0 bases and J dropped 5; count of bases not matched to a gene: 7. This CDR3 contains 16 residues. The DNA of the CDR3 is TGTGCCAGCAGCGTAGGGGCTAGCGGGAGCATGGAGACCCAGTACTTC. Protein product: CASSVGASGSMETQYF. Using reference TRBV9 and TRBJ2-5 for the parts outside the CDR3, the full variable domain is DSGVTQTPKHLITATGQRVTLRCSPRSGDLSVYWYQQSLDQGLQFLIQYYNGEERAKGNILERFSAQQFPDLHSELNLSSLELGDSALYFCASSVGASGSMETQYFGPGTRLLVL.

The table lists this clonotype with many counts. The rearrangement uses TRBV7-2 and TRBJ2-5; D gene unclear. The V gene lost 1 base and the J gene lost 2 bases, with 11 bases spanning the gap. The CDR3 length is 15 residues. Germline V gene lookup returns CDR1 SGHTA and CDR2 FQGNSA. In DNA, the CDR3 is TGTGCCAGCAGCTTAGGGCAGAAATTGCAAGAGACCCAGTACTTC. Protein product: CASSLGQKLQETQYF.

At least ten counts were recorded for this clonotype. This chain uses TRBV5-1 with TRBJ2-1, with D unresolved. Germline CDR1 SGHRS, CDR2 YFSETQ. CDR3 length: 13 residues. The V gene lost 2 bases and the J gene lost 6 bases, with 9 bases spanning the gap. CDR3 amino acids: CASSFGPSNEQFF. The CDR3 DNA follows: TGCGCCAGCAGCTTCGGGCCGAGCAATGAGCAGTTCTTC.

Ten or more counts support this clonotype. The V gene is TRBV7-2, the J gene TRBJ2-1; a possible D gene is TRBD2 (5 bases). Trimming shortened V by 5 bases and J by 6 bases, and 14 bases separated the two germline ends. The CDR3 is 14 residues long. Germline V gives CDR1 SGHTA, CDR2 FQGNSA. The CDR3 DNA reads TGTGCCAGCAGCCCCGGATGGAGGCTCAATGAGCAGTTCTTC. This encodes CASSPGWRLNEQFF.

In its sample, this clonotype was seen many times. The chain links TRBV20-1 to TRBJ1-6; D is unclear. V lost 2 bases and J lost 7, with 12 bases in between. Germline V gene lookup returns CDR1 DFQATT and CDR2 SNEGSKA (reference sequence). The CDR3 consists of 14 residues. The CDR3 DNA reads as TGCAGTGCTAGACCCGGGATAACCAATTCACCCCTCCACTTT. As protein: CSARPGITNSPLHF.

This clonotype was recorded many times. The J gene is TRBJ1-1, the V gene TRBV7-9; D uncertain. With 4 bases removed from V and 0 bases from J, the gap between germline ends came to 12 bases. Germline lookup yields CDR1 SEHNR and CDR2 FQNEAQ (reference sequence). The CDR3 spans 15 residues. CDR3 nucleotide sequence: TGTGCCAGCAGCTCTAAGGCGGGAATGAACACTGAAGCTTTCTTT. Translated: CASSSKAGMNTEAFF.